This T cell receptor (beta chain) comes out of a study of T cell responses to AZD1222 COVID-19 vaccine. Study-level points and caveats: Only 5 or 6 individuals given AZD1222 were seropositive at baseline. In a largely white British group with more females than males, clonal diversity was possibly underestimated. Reportedly, nearly half of unique spike TCRs recognized epitopes outside B.1.351/B.1.1.7 mutations. Increased Spike-specific TCR breadth and depth were observed after two AZD1222 doses.

As regards this clone: Its antigen is not identified.

J was trimmed by 4 bases and V by 5 bases; bases with no gene match: 14. Germline V CDR1 and CDR2: SEHNR, FQNEAQ (reference sequence). The CDR3 runs to 19 residues. Measured with immunoSEQ multiplex PCR; TCRdb has only the in-frame clones, and not every one. The sample consists of 75,000 to 95,000 clones, under 90% of them appearing once. The receptor comes from an adult in good health. Sequenced material: peripheral blood, taken on day 0 of MenACWY control vaccination. The chain carries TRBV7-9 and TRBJ2-2; the match to TRBD2 covers 12 bases. In DNA, the CDR3 is TGTGCCAGCAGCGCCCGGGGAGGGACTAGCGGGTCCTCCACCGGGGAGCTGTTTTTT. Translating it yields CASSARGGTSGSSTGELFF.